Listed below are T cell receptor beta chains from one sample, sequenced in a study of regulatory T cells in long-lasting Graves disease. Each CDR3 protein gets one entry after TCRdb re-called the multiplex PCR reads with MiXCR. The table has some 470,000 distinct CDR3 sequences, roughly 21% seen once. The source was peripheral blood mononuclear cells (PBMCs), collected when the disease was refractory, from a patient treated with antithyroid drugs. Every receptor here comes from a female donor with Graves disease. Both conserved end residues are part of each CDR3. A D gene is named only where the DNA matches it firmly. Rows give clone size only sometimes, using once, few, many, or a class for an expanded clone.

clone_size d_call j_call v_call cdr3_nt cdr3_aa
once TRBD2 TRBJ2-3 TRBV27 TGTGCCAGCAGTTTATTACGTGTAGCGGGGGTGGGGGATACGCAGTATTTT CASSLLRVAGVGDTQYF
- - TRBJ2-5 TRBV4-2 TGTGCCAGCAGCCAAGGCCCGAACAGGGAAGAGACCCAGTACTTC CASSQGPNREETQYF
- - TRBJ2-1 TRBV7-9 TGTGCCAGCAGCTCTTCACGCAATGAGCAGTTCTTC CASSSSRNEQFF
many - TRBJ2-2 TRBV6-5 TGTGCCAGCAGTTTCCTCAACACAGGGCGGGTCGGGGAGCTGTTTTTT CASSFLNTGRVGELFF
- - TRBJ1-3 TRBV11-2 TGTGCCAGCCACCGGGGAGATTCTGGAAACACCATATATTTT CASHRGDSGNTIYF
- - TRBJ2-6 TRBV7-8 TGTGCCAGCAGCTATACAGCCTCTGGGGCCAACGTCCTGACTTTC CASSYTASGANVLTF
many - TRBJ1-5 TRBV12-3/TRBV12-4 TGTGCCAGCGGCTTGTGGGCCGTAAATCAGCCCCAGCATTTT CASGLWAVNQPQHF
- - TRBJ2-4 TRBV29-1 TGCAGCGTTGCGTCGGCAGGAAACATTCAGTACTTC CSVASAGNIQYF
many - TRBJ1-5 TRBV6-1 TGTGCCAGCCGTACCTTTTGGCAGGGAGGTCAGCCCCAGCATTTT CASRTFWQGGQPQHF
- - TRBJ1-5 TRBV12-3/TRBV12-4 TGTGCCAGCAGTTCGCACTCCCGGATGTCGGGCAATCAGCCCCAGCATTTT CASSSHSRMSGNQPQHF
- TRBD1 TRBJ2-7 TRBV19 TGTGCCAGTAGTGCAGGGACAGGAGATTACGAGCAGTACTTC CASSAGTGDYEQYF
- TRBD2 TRBJ2-3 TRBV5-1 TGCGCCAGCGGACTAGCGGCTAGCACAGATACGCAGTATTTT CASGLAASTDTQYF
few - TRBJ2-7 TRBV7-2 TGTGCCAGCAGCTTAATGTTAGGCTCCTACGAGCAGTACTTC CASSLMLGSYEQYF
many TRBD1 TRBJ2-7 TRBV28 TGTGCCAGCAGCGCGACCGGGACAGCTAACTACGAGCAGTACTTC CASSATGTANYEQYF
many TRBD2 TRBJ2-5 TRBV2 TGTGCCAGCCAGAGGACTAGAAGGGAGACCCAGTACTTC CASQRTRRETQYF
- TRBD1 TRBJ1-2 TRBV29-1 TGCAGCGTTGAAGAACAGGGGGCGGCCTATGGCTACACCTTC CSVEEQGAAYGYTF
many - TRBJ1-5 TRBV5-1 TGTGCCAGCAGCTCCGATAGCAATCAGCCCCAGCATTTT CASSSDSNQPQHF
few - TRBJ1-2 TRBV24-1 TGTGCCACCAGTGACCAATCGACAGTTTATGGCTACACCTTC CATSDQSTVYGYTF
few - TRBJ2-7 TRBV4-2 TGTGCCAGCAGCCAAGATTTCGGCCGCCCCTCCTACGAGCAGTACTTC CASSQDFGRPSYEQYF
many TRBD2 TRBJ2-2 TRBV20-1 TGCAGTGCTATCCAAAAGCGGACTAGCGGCACCGGGGAGCTGTTTTTT CSAIQKRTSGTGELFF
many TRBD1 TRBJ2-7 TRBV27 TGTGCCAGCAGTCGAATTCCGGGACAGGGGGCCTACGAGCAGTACTTC CASSRIPGQGAYEQYF
few TRBD1 TRBJ1-1 TRBV6-1 TGTGCCAGCAGTGATTCGGGAACAGGGGTCACTGAAGCTTTCTTT CASSDSGTGVTEAFF
few - TRBJ2-1 TRBV28 TGTGCCAGCAGGGAGTTAGCGGATTCCTACAATGAGCAGTTCTTC CASRELADSYNEQFF
- - TRBJ2-1 TRBV6-8 TGTGCCAGCAATCTGTTCCCTGCCTACAATGAGCAGTTCTTC CASNLFPAYNEQFF
few - TRBJ2-3 TRBV28 TGTGCCAGCAAGGTCGGACTTAGCACAGATACGCAGTATTTT CASKVGLSTDTQYF
many - TRBJ2-5 TRBV7-2 TGTGCCAGCAGCTTAAATAGTGGACTGCAAGAGACCCAGTACTTC CASSLNSGLQETQYF
few - TRBJ2-5 TRBV7-9 TGTGCCAGCAGCTTAGAAGGGGACTCTCAAGAGACCCAGTACTTC CASSLEGDSQETQYF
few - TRBJ2-5 TRBV7-9 TGTGCCAGCAGCTCTCAGGGTTTTGAGACCCAGTACTTC CASSSQGFETQYF
- - TRBJ2-1 TRBV6-9 TGTGCCAGCAGTTACTCAGGAGAACTTGGGAATGAGCAGTTCTTC CASSYSGELGNEQFF
- - TRBJ2-1 TRBV2 TGTGCCAGCAAACTAGGGGTCTCTGATGAGCAGTTCTTC CASKLGVSDEQFF